This T cell receptor beta chain was sequenced during a study of T cell repertoires in cytomegalovirus infection. This clonotype was picked up a small number of times. Its specificity is unknown. Broader study findings: There were HLA-C-restricted CMV-specific TCR beta clonotypes dominating the ex vivo response.

TCRdb processed the reads anew with MiXCR; each CDR3 protein has one entry. The repertoire holds around 130,000 distinct CDR3 sequences, with more than 20% as singletons. This TCR was sampled from a human donor in good health (CMV status not recorded). Some clones in this sample may be carry-over from other donors' samples. Sequenced: PBMCs, sequenced either directly or after in vitro stimulation (not recorded which).

The CDR3 nucleotides read TGTGCCAGTAGTAATAATGCGGGACAGATTTTTGATGGCTACACCTTC. Its translation: CASSNNAGQIFDGYTF. V usage is TRBV19 and J usage is TRBJ1-2; 7 bases match TRBD1. There are 16 residues in the CDR3. Germline V gene data show CDR1 as LNHDA and CDR2 as SQIVND (reference sequence). V was pared by 4 bases and J by 6 bases, with 14 bases of the junction left unmatched.